The present T cell receptor (beta chain) was sequenced within a study of multiple sclerosis patients with progressive multifocal leukoencephalopathy. To note about this clone: Its antigen is undetermined.

Findings and limits, study-wide: TRBV and TRBJ usage showed no common pattern when PML developed.

As to time point: time of PML onset. T3 refers to blood collected at the onset of PML. This was a survey-level run. Every PCR reaction included synthetic inline CDR3 controls for all V-J pairings. Some clones are missing from TCRdb's copy, which holds only in-frame ones; the method was immunoSEQ multiplex PCR. The table lists over 25,000 clones, roughly 84% of them singletons, with 3.2% in the top ten. Trimming took off 1 base at V and 6 bases at J, with 4 bases between the two ends. This CDR3 has 12 amino acids. Germline CDR1 is SGHKS and CDR2 is YYEKEE (reference sequence). The gene calls are TRBV5-5 and TRBJ2-2, with unresolved D. Sequences were derived from PBMCs, sampled from a patient treated with natalizumab. The sequence was collected from a human donor with progressive multifocal leukoencephalopathy. The CDR3 bases are TGTGCCAGCAGCTTGTTTGCCGGGGAGCTGTTTTTT. Encoded protein: CASSLFAGELFF.